This T cell receptor (beta chain) derives from a study of blood T cells in healthy people across ages. Primed by a sample-barcoded 5' primer and a J-beta primer mix, a second PCR proceeded for 7 to 11 cycles. Each cDNA molecule carried a tag from a template-switch adaptor that contained 12 random nucleotides. TCRdb independently ran MiXCR on the 5' RACE reads; one entry per CDR3 protein. This table holds 800,000 to 950,000 distinct CDR3 sequences, around 36% found once. The V end lost 7 bases, the J end lost 11 bases, and 8 bases lay between the germline ends. The CDR3 is 8 amino acids. Per germline, CDR1 DFQATT and CDR2 SNEGSKA (reference sequence). With regard to this clonotype: Antigen specificity is unknown.

Study-wide results and limits: Expanded clonotype changes were possibly confounded by unknown donor CMV status. As age increased, TCR beta diversity per million T cells fell in a roughly linear fashion. PBMCs were not sorted, which prevented a conclusive comparison of naive versus antigen-experienced cells.

The chain has TRBV20-1 and TRBJ1-1; no firm D call. The clonotype comes from a man aged 18 to 30 in good health. Sequenced sample: blood. CDR3 residues: CSVPRAFF. CDR3 sequence (DNA): TGCAGTGTTCCACGGGCTTTCTTT.